This T cell receptor (beta chain) was recorded in a study of lymphopenia after photon versus proton radiotherapy (dated by TCRdb to about 2019). Concerning the study at large: In patients with gastrointestinal tumors who developed high-grade lymphopenia, the study compared the immunological effects of photon radiation therapy with those of proton radiation therapy. The roughly 21 patients in the cohort had gastrointestinal tumors, were treated with either photon or proton therapy, and subsequently developed lymphopenia. The goal of the study was to describe how the two radiation modalities differ in their effects on the immune system.

The paper as a whole reports these results and caveats: After the lymphocyte count nadir, photon-treated repertoires showed oligoclonal expansion, especially of CD8+ Temra cells, which drove the drop in diversity. Across the cohort, a larger post-nadir drop in TCR diversity was inversely correlated with overall survival time among patients who died. Proton-treated patients stayed relatively stable during treatment, while photon-treated patients lost naive T cells and TCR diversity and gained effector/memory populations. The survival association was assessed only in patients who died, and the authors presented better survival with proton therapy as a possibility rather than a demonstrated result.

The library was obtained by the immunoSEQ multiplex PCR assay. T cell repertoires were profiled by deep sequencing of rearranged TCR beta loci, alongside multiparametric flow cytometry. This is the immuneACCESS table as TCRdb keeps it, with only in-frame sequences that have V and J called. A part of the clones is gone; compared with another copy, unresolved V genes explain less than half, and the rest is unexplained. In all, the sample holds approximately 24,000 clones, and roughly nine tenths of those were seen once. Less than 0.9% of the sample is taken by the ten largest. The CDR3 runs 17 residues from the cysteine to the phenylalanine. The sequence is cut down to CDR3 DNA, 51 bases in frame from base 1. The germline V gene (reference sequence) yields LNHDA for CDR1 and SQIVND for CDR2. Germline trimming amounts to 4 bases on V and 6 bases on J, with 13 as the count of junction bases outside the gene matches.

Details on this clone: Its antigen is not yet known. The record has no base qualities; no much larger clone is one base away.

The input for sequencing was peripheral blood, taken from a patient treated with photon-based radiotherapy. The TCR sequence derives from a woman between 45 and 65 years old with cholangiocarcinoma. The chain uses TRBV19 and TRBJ1-5, and 9 junctional nucleotides match TRBD1. The DNA sequence is given as TGTGCCAGTAGTAGTTGGGGGACAGGGATGATAAGTCAGCCCCAGCATTTT. It translates as CASSSWGTGMISQPQHF.